This entry is about one T cell receptor beta chain. Antigen: not known. The entry originates in a study of regulatory T cells in long-lasting Graves disease. The overall study: Over 5 years of antithyroid drugs with positive TSH receptor antibodies was taken to mean persistent Graves' disease. Findings and limits, study-wide: Persistent Graves' disease cases displayed lower TCR diversity than newly diagnosed ones. Only a small sample size was used, which may have cut accuracy.

Time point denoted: persistent/refractory GD, antithyroid drugs over 5 years with positive TRAb. PBMC-extracted RNA yielded the TCR library. The authors diagnosed Graves' disease using American Thyroid Association guidelines. Trimming pared 3 bases from V and 1 base from J, leaving 6 bases between. The CDR3 contains 12 residues. Germline V CDR1 and CDR2: SQVTM, ANQGSEA. According to the study, TCR beta libraries were built with iRepertoire HTBI primers and CDR3-region Arm-PCR. A single record per CDR3 protein comes from TCRdb applying MiXCR to the multiplex PCR reads. The table has 400,000 or so distinct CDR3 sequences, around a quarter seen once; the top ten hold about a quarter.

This clonotype was obtained from a female donor with Graves disease. The chain uses TRBV29-1 and TRBJ1-1; D uncertain. This specimen consisted of peripheral blood mononuclear cells (PBMCs), obtained when the disease was refractory, from a patient treated with antithyroid drugs. The CDR3 loop is CSVETSNTEAFF. In nucleotides, the CDR3 is TGCAGCGTTGAGACTTCGAACACTGAAGCTTTCTTT.